This TCR beta chain was identified during a study of graft-versus-host responses after intestinal transplantation. In the study overall: The whole recipient group had anti-thymocyte globulin induction followed by tacrolimus and steroids for two to four years.

This clone showed up just once. What it binds is not known. TCRdb's table, derived via immunoSEQ multiplex PCR, lists solely in-frame clones and lacks some. This sample carries 29,000 or so clones, 85% to 95% of them seen once, and the ten largest clones take less than 0.75%. General study points: High graft-versus-host to host-versus-graft T cell clonal ratios marked allografts of patients with graft-donor macrochimerism.

This CDR3 region has 12 residues. CDR1 SGHRS and CDR2 YFSETQ come from the germline V gene. The V and J ends lost 0 bases and 6 bases respectively, with 4 bases between them. This sequence joins TRBV5-1 and TRBJ2-1; D ambiguous. The sequence was obtained from a human patient who received an intestinal transplant, so some T cells may come from the graft donor. The sample was PBMCs, taken roughly 68 days after intestinal transplant. The CDR3 DNA reads as TGCGCCAGCAGCTTGGAGAGCAATGAGCAGTTCTTC. It specifies CASSLESNEQFF.